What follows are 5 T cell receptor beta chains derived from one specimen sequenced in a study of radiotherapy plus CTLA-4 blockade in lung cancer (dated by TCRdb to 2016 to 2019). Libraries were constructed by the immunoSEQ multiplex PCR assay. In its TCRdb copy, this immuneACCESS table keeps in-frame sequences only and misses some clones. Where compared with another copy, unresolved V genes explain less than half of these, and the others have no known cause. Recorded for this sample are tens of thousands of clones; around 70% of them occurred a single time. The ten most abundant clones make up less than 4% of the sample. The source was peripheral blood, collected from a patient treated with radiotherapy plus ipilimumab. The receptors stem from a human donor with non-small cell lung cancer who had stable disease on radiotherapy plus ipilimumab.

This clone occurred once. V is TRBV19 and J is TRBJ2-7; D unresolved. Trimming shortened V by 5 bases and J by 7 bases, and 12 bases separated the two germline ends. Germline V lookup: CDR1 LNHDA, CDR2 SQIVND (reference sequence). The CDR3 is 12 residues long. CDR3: CASSGWSGEQYF. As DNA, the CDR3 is TGTGCCAGTAGTGGGTGGTCCGGGGAGCAGTACTTC.

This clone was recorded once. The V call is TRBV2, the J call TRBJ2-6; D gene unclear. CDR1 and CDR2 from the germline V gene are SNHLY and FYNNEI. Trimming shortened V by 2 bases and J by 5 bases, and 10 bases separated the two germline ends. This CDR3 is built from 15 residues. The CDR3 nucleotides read TGTGCCAGCAGTGAATCGGTATCCTGGGCCAACGTCCTGACTTTC. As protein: CASSESVSWANVLTF.

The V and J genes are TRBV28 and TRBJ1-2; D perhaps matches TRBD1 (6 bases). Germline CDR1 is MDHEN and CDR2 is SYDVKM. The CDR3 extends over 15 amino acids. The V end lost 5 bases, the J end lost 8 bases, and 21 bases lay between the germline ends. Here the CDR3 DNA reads TGTGCCAGCAGTGACTGGGGCAGGGGACCGCAGGGCTACACCTTC. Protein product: CASSDWGRGPQGYTF.

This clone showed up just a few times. The CDR3: CASSLNGAGNYGYTF. The CDR3 nucleotides read TGTGCCAGCAGCTTGAATGGTGCAGGGAACTATGGCTACACCTTC. The chain combines TRBV7-9 with TRBJ1-2, with D perhaps TRBD1 (5 bases). V was cut by 3 bases and J by 2 bases, with 13 bases left in between. This CDR3 spans 15 amino acids. Germline V gene lookup returns CDR1 SEHNR and CDR2 FQNEAQ (reference sequence).

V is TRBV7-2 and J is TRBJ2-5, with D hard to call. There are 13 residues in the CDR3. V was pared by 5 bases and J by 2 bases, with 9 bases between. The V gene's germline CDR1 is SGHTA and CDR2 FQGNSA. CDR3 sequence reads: CASSAGVQETQYF. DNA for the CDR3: TGTGCCAGCAGCGCAGGCGTTCAAGAGACCCAGTACTTC. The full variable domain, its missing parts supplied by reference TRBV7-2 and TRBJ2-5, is GAGVSQSPSNKVTEKGKDVELRCDPISGHTALYWYRQSLGQGLEFLIYFQGNSAPDKSGLPSDRFSAERTGGSVSTLTIQRTQQEDSAVYLCASSAGVQETQYFGPGTRLLVL.